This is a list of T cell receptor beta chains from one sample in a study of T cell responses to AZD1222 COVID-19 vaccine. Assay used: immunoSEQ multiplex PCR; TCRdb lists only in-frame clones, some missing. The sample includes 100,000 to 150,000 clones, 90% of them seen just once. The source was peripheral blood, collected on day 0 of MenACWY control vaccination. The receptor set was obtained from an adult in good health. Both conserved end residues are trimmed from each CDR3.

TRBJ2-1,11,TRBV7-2,ASSSGLYNEQF
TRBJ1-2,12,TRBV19,ATLGGQGDDGYT
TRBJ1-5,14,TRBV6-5,ASSYKGTGGNQPQH
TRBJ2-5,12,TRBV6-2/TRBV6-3,ASSLDSVQETQY
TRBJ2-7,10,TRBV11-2,ASSLSVPEQY
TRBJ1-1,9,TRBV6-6,ASSEDLEAF
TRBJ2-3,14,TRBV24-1,ATSDLNGPHTDTQY
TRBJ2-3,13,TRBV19,ASSIEAAAFYTQY
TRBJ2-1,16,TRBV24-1,ATSDLTAGTGAGDEQF
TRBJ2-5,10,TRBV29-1,SVEGRQETQY